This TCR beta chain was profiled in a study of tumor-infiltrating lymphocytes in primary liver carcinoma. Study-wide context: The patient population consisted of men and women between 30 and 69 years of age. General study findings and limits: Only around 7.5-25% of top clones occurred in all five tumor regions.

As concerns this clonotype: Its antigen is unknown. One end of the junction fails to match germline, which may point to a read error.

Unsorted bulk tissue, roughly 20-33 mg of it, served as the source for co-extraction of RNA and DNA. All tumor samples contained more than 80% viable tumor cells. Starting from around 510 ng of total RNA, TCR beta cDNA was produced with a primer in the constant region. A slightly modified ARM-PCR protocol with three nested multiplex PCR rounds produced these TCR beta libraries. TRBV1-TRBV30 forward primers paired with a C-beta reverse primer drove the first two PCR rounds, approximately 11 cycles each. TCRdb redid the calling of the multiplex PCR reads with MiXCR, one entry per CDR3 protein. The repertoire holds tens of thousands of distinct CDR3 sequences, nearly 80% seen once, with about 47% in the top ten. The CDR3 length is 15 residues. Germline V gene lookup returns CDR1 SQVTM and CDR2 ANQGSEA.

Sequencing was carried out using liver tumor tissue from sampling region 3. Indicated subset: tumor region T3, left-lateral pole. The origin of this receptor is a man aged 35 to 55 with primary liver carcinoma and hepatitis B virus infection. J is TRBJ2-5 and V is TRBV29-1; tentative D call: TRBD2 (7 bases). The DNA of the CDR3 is TGCAGCGTCGAAGGGGGAGCGGGATACCAAGAGAGCCAGTACTTC. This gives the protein CSVEGGAGYQESQYF.